Listed below are T cell receptor beta chains from one sample, sequenced in a study of T cells in Graves' hyperthyroidism and ophthalmopathy. TCRdb re-derived calls from the multiplex PCR reads in MiXCR, one entry per CDR3 protein. Of over 300,000 distinct CDR3 sequences detected, roughly 14% appear once; the ten largest clones hold approximately 10%. Sequenced sample: blood. These receptors were obtained from a woman aged 60 to 75 with Graves' hyperthyroidism. The CDR3 runs from the conserved cysteine through the conserved F or W. A D gene is named only where the DNA matches it firmly. Only part of the rows carry a size: once, few, many, or a class if the clone is expanded.

D	V	J	size	CDR3	DNA
TRBD2	TRBV12-3/TRBV12-4	TRBJ2-2	many	CASSSRTSPSTGELFF	TGTGCCAGCAGTTCCAGGACTAGCCCGAGCACCGGGGAGCTGTTTTTT
TRBD2	TRBV30	TRBJ2-5	many	CAWSSSGYFYF	TGTGCCTGGAGTTCTAGCGGGTATTTTTACTTC
TRBD2	TRBV3-1	TRBJ2-1	many	CASSQGTSVHEQFF	TGTGCCAGCAGCCAAGGGACTAGCGTCCATGAGCAGTTCTTC
.	TRBV5-1	TRBJ2-1	few	CASSLVGEAYNEQFF	TGCGCCAGCAGCTTGGTGGGAGAGGCCTACAATGAGCAGTTCTTC
TRBD2	TRBV19	TRBJ2-1	.	CASRGVASGRNEQFF	TGTGCCAGTAGAGGGGTGGCTAGCGGGAGAAATGAGCAGTTCTTC
.	TRBV6-1	TRBJ2-7	many	CASHDETGPLDISYEQYF	TGTGCCAGCCACGACGAGACGGGGCCCCTGGACATCTCCTACGAGCAGTACTTC
TRBD1	TRBV12-3/TRBV12-4	TRBJ2-7	few	CASSLGDRVHEQYF	TGTGCCAGCAGTTTAGGGGACAGAGTCCACGAGCAGTACTTC
.	TRBV10-3	TRBJ2-7	.	CAISAAGTLSYEQYF	TGTGCCATCAGTGCCGCCGGGACCCTCTCCTACGAGCAGTACTTC
TRBD1	TRBV6-1	TRBJ1-4	.	CASSTGQGAANEKLFF	TGTGCCAGCAGTACCGGACAGGGGGCCGCAAATGAAAAACTGTTTTTT
.	TRBV28	TRBJ2-1	many	CASSWTGRDEQFF	TGTGCCAGCAGTTGGACAGGGAGGGATGAGCAGTTCTTC
.	TRBV5-1	TRBJ2-7	many	CASLSLNEQYF	TGCGCCAGCCTTAGTCTCAACGAGCAGTACTTC
TRBD2	TRBV4-1	TRBJ2-2	.	CASSQAGGSGTGELFF	TGCGCCAGCAGCCAAGCGGGGGGGTCAGGCACCGGGGAGCTGTTTTTT
.	TRBV3-1	TRBJ2-7	many	CASSQGEQGSYEQYF	TGTGCCAGCAGCCAAGGGGAACAGGGTAGTTACGAGCAGTACTTC
TRBD1	TRBV10-3	TRBJ2-5	many	CAISESGTGRETQYF	TGTGCCATCAGTGAGTCCGGGACAGGGAGAGAGACCCAGTACTTC
.	TRBV20-1	TRBJ2-3	many	CSARAREWGTDTQYF	TGCAGTGCTAGGGCCCGGGAGTGGGGCACAGATACGCAGTATTTT
.	TRBV18	TRBJ2-4	few	CASSPPDQTGIQYF	TGTGCCAGCTCACCCCCAGATCAAACCGGGATTCAGTACTTC
.	TRBV2	TRBJ1-3	many	CASIKESSGNTIYF	TGTGCCAGCATAAAAGAGAGCTCTGGAAACACCATATATTTT
.	TRBV6-2/TRBV6-3	TRBJ2-7	few	CASSRDFGPYEQYF	TGTGCCAGCAGCCGGGACTTTGGACCCTACGAGCAGTACTTC
TRBD2	TRBV5-1	TRBJ2-1	many	CASSLAELAGAYNEQFF	TGCGCCAGCAGCTTGGCCGAGCTAGCGGGGGCCTACAATGAGCAGTTCTTC
.	TRBV19	TRBJ2-2	.	CASTLRGGTGELFF	TGTGCCAGTACTCTCAGGGGTGGCACCGGGGAGCTGTTTTTT
.	TRBV7-8	TRBJ1-1	.	CASSLRRFAGGGAYTEAFF	TGTGCCAGCAGCTTAAGGCGGTTTGCTGGCGGGGGCGCGTACACTGAAGCTTTCTTT
.	TRBV29-1	TRBJ2-6	.	CSVEVGVSGANVLTF	TGCAGCGTTGAAGTGGGGGTCTCTGGGGCCAACGTCCTGACTTTC
.	TRBV7-3	TRBJ1-3	.	CASSSGAGATIYF	TGTGCCAGCAGCTCTGGCGCAGGGGCCACCATATATTTT
.	TRBV7-9	TRBJ2-7	many	CASSSAGFTYEQYF	TGTGCCAGCAGCTCCGCGGGATTTACCTACGAGCAGTACTTC
TRBD2	TRBV11-2	TRBJ2-1	many	CASSLAATSGLGYKQFF	TGTGCCAGCAGCTTAGCTGCGACTAGCGGGCTCGGCTATAAGCAGTTCTTC
TRBD2	TRBV20-1	TRBJ2-7	many	CSAQPGTSPYEQYF	TGCAGTGCCCAACCCGGGACTAGCCCTTACGAGCAGTACTTC
.	TRBV18	TRBJ1-2	many	CASSQSGEIYGYTF	TGTGCCAGCTCACAGTCCGGGGAGATCTATGGCTACACCTTC
.	TRBV9	TRBJ2-7	.	CASSPLGTINYEQYF	TGTGCCAGCAGCCCCTTAGGCACCATTAACTACGAGCAGTACTTC
TRBD2	TRBV5-1	TRBJ2-1	many	CASRASSGGYNEQFF	TGCGCCAGCAGAGCTAGTAGCGGGGGCTACAATGAGCAGTTCTTC
.	TRBV4-2	TRBJ1-4	.	CASSQEAELFF	TGTGCCAGCAGCCAAGAAGCAGAACTGTTTTTT
.	TRBV11-2	TRBJ2-1	many	CASSLDKAGWARDEQFF	TGTGCCAGCAGCTTAGATAAGGCGGGATGGGCAAGGGATGAGCAGTTCTTC
.	TRBV6-1	TRBJ2-1	many	CASNEGGFSYNEQFF	TGTGCCAGCAACGAGGGAGGCTTCTCCTACAATGAGCAGTTCTTC